A selection of T cell receptor beta chains follows, all from one sample in a study of sequential checkpoint blockade in melanoma. Data came from immunoSEQ multiplex PCR; TCRdb stores just in-frame clones and leaves some out. In the table there are some 9,000 clones, around 70% of which are singletons. The sample was CD8+ T cells sorted from blood (inferred from file names), taken from a patient given nivolumab and ipilimumab in sequence. Receptor source: a human donor with melanoma. The CDR3 runs from the conserved cysteine through the conserved F or W. A D gene is named only where the DNA matches it firmly. The size of a clone is reported for some rows only, either as once, few or many, or as a class for expanded clones.

V	length	size	D	J	DNA	CDR3
TRBV7-6	15	-	-	TRBJ1-6	TGTGCCAGCAGCTTAGCGACGGGGGTTAATTCACCCCTCCACTTT	CASSLATGVNSPLHF
TRBV6-5	15	-	TRBD2	TRBJ2-3	TGTGCCAGCAGTGCTATAGCGGGGAGCACAGATACGCAGTATTTT	CASSAIAGSTDTQYF
TRBV19	15	once	TRBD1	TRBJ2-5	TGTGCCAGTAGTATAACAGGGGGCAATCAAGAGACCCAGTACTTC	CASSITGGNQETQYF
TRBV30	15	-	TRBD2	TRBJ2-5	TGTGCCTGGAAATCCGGGACTAGCATCTGGGAAGAGCAGTACTTC	CAWKSGTSIWEEQYF
TRBV11-1	17	-	TRBD2	TRBJ2-2	TGTGCCAGCAGCTCCTGGACTAGCGGGACGATCACCGGGGAGCTGTTTTTT	CASSSWTSGTITGELFF
TRBV6-4	15	-	TRBD1	TRBJ1-2	TGTGCCAGCAGTGACGGCGCTGACAGGGTGACTGGCTACACCTTC	CASSDGADRVTGYTF
TRBV4-3	15	-	TRBD2	TRBJ2-1	TGCGCCAGCAGCCAAGACAGCGGGAGGGCCTCGGGGCAGTTCTTC	CASSQDSGRASGQFF
TRBV15	15	-	TRBD2	TRBJ2-3	TGTGCCACGCAAACCGGGACTAGTTTTTCCGATACGCAGTATTTT	CATQTGTSFSDTQYF
TRBV30	14	-	-	TRBJ2-7	TGTGCCTGGAGTGATAAGAACAGAGATTACGAGCAGTACTTC	CAWSDKNRDYEQYF
TRBV4-3	15	-	-	TRBJ1-6	TGCGCCAGCAGCCAAACGGCTGGAGACAATTCACCCCTCCACTTT	CASSQTAGDNSPLHF
TRBV6-1	15	-	TRBD1	TRBJ1-1	TGTGCCAGCATTAGACAGGGGGCAAAGAACACTGAAGCTTTCTTT	CASIRQGAKNTEAFF
TRBV28	12	few	-	TRBJ2-7	TGTGCCAGCAGTTTCTCCAGCTACGAGCAGTACTTC	CASSFSSYEQYF
TRBV4-3	15	-	-	TRBJ2-2	TGCGCCAGCAGCCAACTAGTTGTTGATACCGGGGAGCTGTTTTTT	CASSQLVVDTGELFF
TRBV7-9	15	-	TRBD1	TRBJ2-1	TGTGCCAGCAGCTTAGTATTGACAGGGGGCAATGAGCAGTTCTTC	CASSLVLTGGNEQFF
TRBV6-5	14	-	-	TRBJ2-1	TGTGCCAGCAGTTACTTTGGGGGGGCCGATGAGCAGTTCTTC	CASSYFGGADEQFF
TRBV7-9	13	-	-	TRBJ1-2	TGTGCCAGCAGCTTAGAGGGGGGGGGCGGCTACACCTTC	CASSLEGGGGYTF
TRBV5-4	16	-	TRBD1	TRBJ2-2	TGTGCCAGCAGCTTGGAACAGGGGGCGAGCACCGGGGAGCTGTTTTTT	CASSLEQGASTGELFF
TRBV5-4	14	-	-	TRBJ2-7	TGTGCCAGCAGCTATGGCGGTACCACCTACGAGCAGTACTTC	CASSYGGTTYEQYF
TRBV11-2	14	-	-	TRBJ2-2	TGTGCCAGCAGCTTCGGACAAAACACCGGGGAGCTGTTTTTT	CASSFGQNTGELFF
TRBV6-1	16	-	TRBD2	TRBJ2-3	TGTGCCAGCAGTGAAGCTGCGGGGGGGAGCACAGATACGCAGTATTTT	CASSEAAGGSTDTQYF
TRBV28	13	-	-	TRBJ2-7	TGTGCCAGTAGTTCAGGGAAATTCAACGAGCAGTACTTC	CASSSGKFNEQYF
TRBV5-6	13	medium-sized	-	TRBJ2-3	TGTGCCAGCAGCTTTGGAGAAACAGATACGCAGTATTTT	CASSFGETDTQYF
TRBV4-1	16	-	TRBD2	TRBJ2-7	TGCGCCAGCAGCCAAACCCTGGGACTAGCGGGATACGAGCAGTACTTC	CASSQTLGLAGYEQYF
TRBV7-2	15	few	-	TRBJ2-5	TGTGCCAGCAGCCCTTTTAGAGGTCTGGTAGTGACCCAGTACTTC	CASSPFRGLVVTQYF
TRBV10-3	12	once	-	TRBJ1-2	TGTGCCCGGGTGGGGGGGCGTTATGGCTACACCTTC	CARVGGRYGYTF
TRBV2	13	-	-	TRBJ1-3	TGTGCCAGCAGTGATTATCGGGGAAACACCATATATTTT	CASSDYRGNTIYF
TRBV4-2	14	once	TRBD2	TRBJ2-7	TGTGCCAGCAGCCCCCAGCGGGAGGCCTACGAGCAGTACTTC	CASSPQREAYEQYF
TRBV4-1	15	few	TRBD1	TRBJ1-3	TGCGCCAGCAGCCCTGGGACAGCCTCTGGAAACACCATATATTTT	CASSPGTASGNTIYF
TRBV12-5	18	-	TRBD2	TRBJ2-5	TGTGCTAGTGGTATATCCACTAGCGGGAGGCCCTTACAAGAGACCCAGTACTTC	CASGISTSGRPLQETQYF
TRBV4-3	15	-	TRBD1	TRBJ1-2	TGCGCCAGCAGCCAAGTCGTAGCCAGGGGGGATGGCTACACCTTC	CASSQVVARGDGYTF
TRBV19	15	-	TRBD1	TRBJ1-5	TGTGCCAGCGGACAGGACTTTAATAGCAATCAGCCCCAGCATTTT	CASGQDFNSNQPQHF
TRBV6-1	15	-	TRBD2	TRBJ2-2	TGTGCCAGCAGTGTGACTAGCGGGGGGGCCGGGGAGCTGTTTTTT	CASSVTSGGAGELFF
TRBV6-1	15	-	TRBD1	TRBJ1-2	TGTGCCAGCAGTGAAGTCACAGGGGGCGGCTATGGCTACACCTTC	CASSEVTGGGYGYTF
TRBV30	17	-	TRBD2	TRBJ2-7	TGTGCCTGGAGTGCCTGGGGAAGCGGGGGGGCTGTCTACGAGCAGTACTTC	CAWSAWGSGGAVYEQYF
TRBV16	18	-	TRBD2	TRBJ2-1	TGTGCCAGCAGCCAATTCAACCCATCTAGCGGGAGGGGTAATGAGCAGTTCTTC	CASSQFNPSSGRGNEQFF
TRBV7-6	14	few	-	TRBJ1-3	TGTGCCAGCAGCTTCGGACAAAGTGGAAACACCATATATTTT	CASSFGQSGNTIYF
TRBV11-3	16	-	-	TRBJ2-2	TGTGCCAGCAGCCCGCGGGGTATGGGGACGGTGGGGGAGCTGTTTTTT	CASSPRGMGTVGELFF
TRBV4-3	17	-	-	TRBJ2-2	TGCGCCAGCAGCCACGTCCTACAGGGAGGGGTCACCGGGGAGCTGTTTTTT	CASSHVLQGGVTGELFF
TRBV28	16	once	-	TRBJ1-1	TGTGCCAGCAGGGAGCACAGGGCTGTGGGACCAACTGAAGCTTTCTTT	CASREHRAVGPTEAFF
TRBV7-9	16	-	-	TRBJ2-1	TGTGCCAGCAGCTTACGGGGTCTTGCGGGTACGGATGAGCAGTTCTTC	CASSLRGLAGTDEQFF
TRBV28	13	medium-sized	-	TRBJ1-2	TGTGCCAGCGCTGGGGGCACAAACTATGGCTACACCTTC	CASAGGTNYGYTF
TRBV15	16	large	-	TRBJ1-4	TGTGCCACCAGCAGAGATAGTGGACAGATTAATGAAAAACTGTTTTTT	CATSRDSGQINEKLFF
TRBV27	15	-	-	TRBJ2-1	TGTGCCAGCAGTCCCTCGGGAGACCTCTACAATGAGCAGTTCTTC	CASSPSGDLYNEQFF
TRBV2	15	-	-	TRBJ1-5	TGTGCCAGCAGTGGTCCAGGTCATAGCAATCAGCCCCAGCATTTT	CASSGPGHSNQPQHF
TRBV6-1	14	-	TRBD2	TRBJ2-7	TGTGCCAGCTCCCTAGCGGACTTAGAATACGAGCAGTACTTC	CASSLADLEYEQYF
TRBV7-8	13	few	-	TRBJ1-6	TGTGCCAGCAGCGGACATGATAATTCACCCCTCCACTTT	CASSGHDNSPLHF
TRBV6-5	14	once	TRBD2	TRBJ2-1	TGTGCCAGCAGTTATACGGGGAGGGGCAATGAGCAGTTCTTC	CASSYTGRGNEQFF
TRBV10-2	14	few	-	TRBJ2-3	TGCGCCAGCACCTACGGGGTAGTCTCAGATACGCAGTATTTT	CASTYGVVSDTQYF
TRBV4-1	14	few	-	TRBJ2-2	TGCGCCAGCAGCCAAGAACCGGGGAGGGGGGAGCTGTTTTTT	CASSQEPGRGELFF
TRBV19	13	-	-	TRBJ2-7	TGTGCCAGTAGTATATCTCTATTGTACGAGCAGTACTTC	CASSISLLYEQYF
TRBV5-6	13	-	-	TRBJ1-1	TGTGCCAGCAGCTTTCAGGGTTCCACTGAAGCTTTCTTT	CASSFQGSTEAFF
TRBV2	13	-	-	TRBJ1-2	TGTGCCAGCAGTGCGACAGGATCCTATGGCTACACCTTC	CASSATGSYGYTF
TRBV7-9	16	-	-	TRBJ1-6	TGTGCCAGCAGCTTGACACAGAATTTTAGAAATTCACCCCTCCACTTT	CASSLTQNFRNSPLHF
TRBV4-1	15	-	TRBD2	TRBJ2-3	TGCGCCAGCAGCCACCTAGCGGGGGCGACAGATACGCAGTATTTT	CASSHLAGATDTQYF